Presented here are 22 T cell receptor beta chains from one specimen sequenced in a study of cytomegalovirus exposure and HLA in healthy donors. A multiplex PCR was run with 60 Vbeta primers and 13 Jbeta primers. Using immunoSEQ multiplex PCR, the repertoire was profiled, and TCRdb retains in-frame clones only, with some absent. The table shows 100,000 to 150,000 clones, with about 80% occurring only once. The sample was PBMCs. These receptors all come from a girl aged 2 to 9 in good health and CMV-seronegative.

The chain has TRBV11-3 and TRBJ2-3, with a possible D match to TRBD2 (7 bases). V dropped 5 bases and J dropped 6 bases, with 18 bases sitting between them. This CDR3 has 15 amino acids. The germline CDR1 and CDR2 sequences are SGHNT and YENEEA. The CDR3, as DNA: TGTGCCAGCAGCCCCGGAGGGGGGCGGGAGGATACGCAGTATTTT. Amino acid sequence: CASSPGGGREDTQYF.

The rearrangement joins TRBV10-2 to TRBJ2-3, with TRBD2 matching over 11 bases. CDR1 is WSHSY, CDR2 SAAADI, per germline. The CDR3 covers 19 residues. After removal of 3 bases from V and 1 base from J, the junction contained 12 bases not matched to a gene. For the CDR3, the DNA is TGCGCCAGCAGTGATGTAGCGGGAGGGCGCGGGGGAGGCACAGATACGCAGTATTTT. Residues: CASSDVAGGRGGGTDTQYF.

The genes are TRBV10-3 and TRBJ2-5; a possible D gene is TRBD1 (6 bases). The J call could be wrong; TRBJ2-7 is a better fit for the DNA end. The CDR3 runs 16 residues. Per the germline V gene, CDR1 is ENHRY and CDR2 is SYGVKD. In DNA, the CDR3 is TGTGCCATTCGATCGGGGCTAGGACAGAGCTCCTACGAGCAGTACTTC. Translating gives CAIRSGLGQSSYEQYF.

DNA of the CDR3: TGTGCCAGCAGTCTTCCCGTCCAAACTAGCGGGAGTGCTAAAGGCGATGAGCAGTTCTTC. Amino acid sequence: CASSLPVQTSGSAKGDEQFF. The V call is TRBV28, the J call TRBJ2-1; 11 bases agree with TRBD2. Germline V gives CDR1 MDHEN, CDR2 SYDVKM. Trimming removed 5 bases from V and 8 bases from J; junction bases left unmatched: 23. The CDR3 is 20 amino acids.

The chain uses TRBV5-1 and TRBJ2-7; 8 nucleotides align to TRBD1. Germline CDR1 SGHRS, CDR2 YFSETQ. This CDR3 contains 17 residues. The V and J ends lost 2 bases and 4 bases, in that order; junction bases with no gene match: 14. Written as DNA, the CDR3 is TGCGCCAGCAGCTTCCAACCTCTCCAGGGGGCTAGGTACGAGCAGTACTTC. Protein product: CASSFQPLQGARYEQYF.

The chain's CDR3 is CAWTRGTPYEQYF. CDR3 sequence (DNA): TGTGCCTGGACACGGGGGACTCCTTACGAGCAGTACTTC. The genes are TRBV30 and TRBJ2-7; perhaps TRBD2 as D (6 bases). The CDR3 loop spans 13 amino acids. V was trimmed by 4 bases and J by 4 bases, leaving 14 bases between them. Germline CDR1 is GTSNPN and CDR2 is SVGIG (reference sequence).

The chain joins TRBV19 to TRBJ1-5, with D tentatively TRBD1 (5 bases). The V end lost 1 base, the J end lost 3 bases, and 10 bases lay between the germline ends. CDR1 is LNHDA and CDR2 is SQIVND in the germline V gene (reference sequence). CDR3 length equals 15 residues. CDR3 loop: CASSIGQGINQPQHF. The CDR3 region has the DNA TGTGCCAGTAGTATAGGGCAGGGTATCAATCAGCCCCAGCATTTT.

This clone was seen just once. This sequence joins TRBV4-1 and TRBJ2-1, with 7 positions matching TRBD2. The V and J ends lost 4 bases and 9 bases, in that order; junction bases with no gene match: 9. The CDR3 has 14 residues. CDR1 and CDR2 from the germline V gene are MGHRA and YSYEKL. CDR3 bases: TGCGCCAGCAGCCCCAGACTAGCAGCGGGTGAGCAGTTCTTC. This gives the protein CASSPRLAAGEQFF.

This chain joins TRBV19 and TRBJ2-7; weak D call: TRBD2 (5 bases). This CDR3 region has 15 residues. The germline CDR1 and CDR2 sequences are LNHDA and SQIVND (reference sequence). V shed 8 bases and J shed 3 bases, with 20 bases lying between them. Here the CDR3 DNA reads TGTGCCAGTTCGGGTAGCGCGATTCCGGGCTACGAGCAGTACTTC. Its translation: CASSGSAIPGYEQYF.

J is TRBJ2-7 and V is TRBV15; 11 positions match TRBD1. J was trimmed by 5 bases and V by 3 bases; bases with no gene match: 3. Germline CDR1 LNHNV, CDR2 YYDKDF (reference sequence). The CDR3 consists of 14 residues. This chain's CDR3 is CATSRDRGPDEQYF. CDR3 sequence (DNA): TGTGCCACCAGCAGGGACAGGGGGCCGGACGAGCAGTACTTC.

The V and J genes are TRBV6-1 and TRBJ1-1; no firm D call. The V gene lost 2 bases and the J gene lost 0 bases, with 13 bases spanning the gap. Germline V gene data show CDR1 as MNHNS and CDR2 as SASEGT. The CDR3 length is 16 residues. In DNA, the CDR3 is TGTGCCAGCAGTGAAAAGCCAGGCCGAGTGAACACTGAAGCTTTCTTT. This codes for CASSEKPGRVNTEAFF.

This clone was counted a single time. V is TRBV30 and J is TRBJ2-7; 7 bases align to TRBD2. The ends lost 1 base at V and 0 bases at J; junction bases unmatched: 0. The germline CDR1 and CDR2 sequences are GTSNPN and SVGIG (reference sequence). This CDR3 region has 13 residues. As DNA, the CDR3 is TGTGCCTGGAGTGGCGGGAGCTCCTACGAGCAGTACTTC. Its protein product is CAWSGGSSYEQYF.

The genes are TRBV7-2 and TRBJ1-4, with no clear D. The CDR3 runs to 14 residues. The ends were cut back, 1 base at V and 7 bases at J, with 10 bases in the middle. Germline values: CDR1 SGHTA, CDR2 FQGNSA. CDR3 sequence reads: CASSLELSSEKLFF. CDR3 coding DNA: TGTGCCAGCAGCTTAGAGTTGAGCTCTGAAAAACTGTTTTTT.

The chain uses TRBV28 and TRBJ2-1, with TRBD2 matching over 9 bases. The CDR3 runs 15 residues. Germline V gene data show CDR1 as MDHEN and CDR2 as SYDVKM. With 2 bases clipped from V and 7 bases from J, the junction kept 6 bases outside the gene matches. This CDR3 is CASSLTAGGLNEQFF. The DNA for the CDR3 is TGTGCCAGCAGTTTAACGGCGGGAGGGTTAAATGAGCAGTTCTTC.

The genes are TRBV11-3 and TRBJ1-1; weak D call: TRBD1 (6 bases). The germline CDR1 and CDR2 sequences are SGHNT and YENEEA. The V gene lost 4 bases and the J gene lost 0 bases, with 12 bases spanning the gap. This CDR3 contains 15 residues. Here the CDR3 reads CASSSGGGVNTEAFF. CDR3 DNA sequence: TGTGCCAGCAGCTCGGGAGGGGGAGTGAACACTGAAGCTTTCTTT. The whole variable domain, remainder taken from reference TRBV11-3 and TRBJ1-1, is EAGVVQSPRYKIIEKKQPVAFWCNPISGHNTLYWYLQNLGQGPELLIRYENEEAVDDSQLPKDRFSAERLKGVDSTLKIQPAELGDSAVYLCASSSGGGVNTEAFFGQGTRLTVV.

The V and J genes are TRBV7-2 and TRBJ1-1; 7 positions agree with TRBD1. The J segment lost 5 bases and the V segment lost 4 bases, leaving 13 bases of the junction unmatched. This CDR3 has 16 amino acids. Germline loops: CDR1 SGHTA, CDR2 FQGNSA. The DNA for the CDR3 is TGTGCCAGCAGCTCACAGAAGACAGGGTCAAGTACTGAAGCTTTCTTT. It yields the protein CASSSQKTGSSTEAFF. The entire variable domain, with the rest obtained from reference TRBV7-2 and TRBJ1-1, is as follows: GAGVSQSPSNKVTEKGKDVELRCDPISGHTALYWYRQSLGQGLEFLIYFQGNSAPDKSGLPSDRFSAERTGGSVSTLTIQRTQQEDSAVYLCASSSQKTGSSTEAFFGQGTRLTVV.

J is TRBJ2-5 and V is TRBV28; 8 nucleotides agree with TRBD2. Germline V gives CDR1 MDHEN, CDR2 SYDVKM. CDR3 size: 14 residues. The V gene end was trimmed by 7 bases and the J gene end by 11 bases; junction bases not matched to a gene: 15. CDR3 protein: CASTTKRELGGQYF. The CDR3 DNA sequence: TGTGCCAGCACCACCAAGCGGGAGTTGGGTGGGCAGTACTTC.

The chain links TRBV28 to TRBJ1-6, with 9 bases identical to TRBD1. V was pared by 5 bases and J by 8 bases, with 13 bases of the junction left unmatched. CDR3 length: 17 residues. The germline V gene encodes CDR1 MDHEN and CDR2 SYDVKM. CDR3 nucleotide sequence: TGTGCCAGCAGTCGCGGAAGGCCGGGACAGGGTCATTCACCCCTCCACTTT. This sequence encodes CASSRGRPGQGHSPLHF.

This rearrangement joins TRBV7-9 to TRBJ1-1; D not resolved. V shed 1 base and J shed 11 bases, with 5 bases lying between them. The CDR3 contains 10 residues. Germline V gene data show CDR1 as SEHNR and CDR2 as FQNEAQ (reference sequence). Here the CDR3 reads CASSLVEAFF. DNA for the CDR3: TGTGCCAGCAGCTTAGTCGAGGCTTTCTTT.

In this sample, this clone turned up a few times. The chain couples TRBV5-4 to TRBJ1-4; 9 bases line up with TRBD1. The CDR3 has 16 residues. In germline, CDR1 is SGHNT, CDR2 YYREEE (reference sequence). The V and J ends lost 4 bases and 5 bases, in that order; junction bases with no gene match: 9. CDR3 nucleotide sequence: TGTGCCAGCAGCCGGGGACAGGGTGGTCGGAATGAAAAACTGTTTTTT. Translating gives CASSRGQGGRNEKLFF.

This sequence joins TRBV19 and TRBJ1-2; perhaps TRBD1 as D (6 bases). The CDR3 has 15 residues. Germline values: CDR1 LNHDA, CDR2 SQIVND (reference sequence). Between the trimmed V and J ends, which lost 5 bases and 3 bases, there was a span of 16 bases. In nucleotides, the CDR3 is TGTGCCAGTAGTCCGCGCGGGGGCGCATACTATGGCTACACCTTC. Its protein is CASSPRGGAYYGYTF.

This chain links TRBV9 with TRBJ1-1; D gene ambiguous. With 4 bases removed from V and 0 bases from J, the gap between germline ends came to 13 bases. Germline values: CDR1 SGDLS, CDR2 YYNGEE. CDR3 length: 15 amino acids. CDR3 sequence (DNA): TGTGCCAGCAGCCCCAATGCAGCGGTGAACACTGAAGCTTTCTTT. Translation gives CASSPNAAVNTEAFF. The full variable domain, rest sourced from reference TRBV9 and TRBJ1-1, is DSGVTQTPKHLITATGQRVTLRCSPRSGDLSVYWYQQSLDQGLQFLIQYYNGEERAKGNILERFSAQQFPDLHSELNLSSLELGDSALYFCASSPNAAVNTEAFFGQGTRLTVV.